The 2 T cell receptor beta chains given below trace back to one sample, sequenced in a study of technical replicates of blood from several donors. Sequencing used immunoSEQ multiplex PCR; TCRdb keeps in-frame clones, though not all of them. The profile shows some 67,000 clones, roughly 98% of them singletons. Source material: T cells isolated from PBMCs. The receptor source for this set is a human donor in good health.

The chain joins TRBV7-9 to TRBJ2-5; perhaps TRBD2 as D (5 bases). The CDR3 loop spans 14 amino acids. Germline loops: CDR1 SEHNR, CDR2 FQNEAQ (reference sequence). With 5 bases removed from V and 5 bases from J, the gap between germline ends came to 15 bases. The chain's CDR3 is CASSKKPPGETQYF. CDR3 sequence (DNA): TGTGCCAGCAGCAAAAAACCCCCGGGGGAGACCCAGTACTTC.

The chain combines TRBV11-3 with TRBJ1-2, with D unclear. V was clipped by 0 bases and J by 3 bases, with 8 bases between them. This CDR3 has 14 amino acids. Germline CDR1 reads SGHNT; CDR2 reads YENEEA. The CDR3 loop reads CASSLDPQDYGYTF. As DNA, the CDR3 is TGTGCCAGCAGCTTAGATCCCCAGGACTATGGCTACACCTTC.